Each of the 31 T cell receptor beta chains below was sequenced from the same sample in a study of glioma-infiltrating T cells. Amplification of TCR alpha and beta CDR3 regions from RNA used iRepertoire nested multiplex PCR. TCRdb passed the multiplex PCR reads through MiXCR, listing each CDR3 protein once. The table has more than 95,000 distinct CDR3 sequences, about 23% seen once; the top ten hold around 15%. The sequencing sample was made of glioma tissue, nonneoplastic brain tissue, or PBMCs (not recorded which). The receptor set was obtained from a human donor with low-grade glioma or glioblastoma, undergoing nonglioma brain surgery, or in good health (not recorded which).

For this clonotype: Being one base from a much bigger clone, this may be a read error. DNA for the CDR3: TGTGCCAGCGGTCCGTACAATGAGCAGTTCTTC. This codes for CASGPYNEQFF. J is TRBJ2-1 and V is TRBV28; D is unclear. V shed 8 bases and J shed 4 bases, with 6 bases lying between them. CDR3 length equals 11 residues. Per germline, CDR1 MDHEN and CDR2 SYDVKM.

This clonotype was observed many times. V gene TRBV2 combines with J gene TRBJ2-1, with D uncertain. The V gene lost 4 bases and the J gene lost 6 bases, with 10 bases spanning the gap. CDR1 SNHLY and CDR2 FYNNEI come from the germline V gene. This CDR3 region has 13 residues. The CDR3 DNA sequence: TGTGCCAGCAGTGTGGTAGGGATCAATGAGCAGTTCTTC. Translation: CASSVVGINEQFF.

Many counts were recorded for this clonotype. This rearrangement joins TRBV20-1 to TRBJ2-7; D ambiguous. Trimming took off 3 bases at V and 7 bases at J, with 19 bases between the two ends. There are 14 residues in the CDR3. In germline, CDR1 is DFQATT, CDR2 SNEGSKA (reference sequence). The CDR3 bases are TGCAGTGCTAGGCTATCCAAAGCCGCATCTGAGCAGTACTTC. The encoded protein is CSARLSKAASEQYF.

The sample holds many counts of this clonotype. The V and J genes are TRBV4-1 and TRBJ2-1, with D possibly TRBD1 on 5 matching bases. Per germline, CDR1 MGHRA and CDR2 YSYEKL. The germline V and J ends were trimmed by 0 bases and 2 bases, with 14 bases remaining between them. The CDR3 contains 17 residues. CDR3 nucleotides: TGCGCCAGCAGCCAAGATCCACCCAGGGTAGCCTACAATGAGCAGTTCTTC. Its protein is CASSQDPPRVAYNEQFF.

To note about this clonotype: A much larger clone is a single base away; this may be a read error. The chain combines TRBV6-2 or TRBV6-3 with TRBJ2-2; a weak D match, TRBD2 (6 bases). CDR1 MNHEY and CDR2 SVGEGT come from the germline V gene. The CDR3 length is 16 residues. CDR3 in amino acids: CTSSSLAVANTGELFF. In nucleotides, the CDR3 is TGTACCAGCAGTTCGTTAGCGGTCGCGAACACCGGGGAGCTGTTTTTT.

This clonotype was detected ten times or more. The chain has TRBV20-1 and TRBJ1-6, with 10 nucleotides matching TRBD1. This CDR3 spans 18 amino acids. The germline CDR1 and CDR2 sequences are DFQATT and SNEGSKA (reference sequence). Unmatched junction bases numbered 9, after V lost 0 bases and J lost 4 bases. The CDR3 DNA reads TGCAGTGCTAGAGAGCTGGCCGGACAGGGGGGTTATAATTCACCCCTCCACTTT. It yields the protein CSARELAGQGGYNSPLHF.

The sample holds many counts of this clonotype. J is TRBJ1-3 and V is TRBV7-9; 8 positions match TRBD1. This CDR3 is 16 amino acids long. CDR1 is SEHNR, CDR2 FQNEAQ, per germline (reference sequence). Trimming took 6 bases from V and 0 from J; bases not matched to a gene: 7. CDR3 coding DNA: TGTGCCAGCAGTAAACAGGGGGTTTTCTCTGGAAACACCATATATTTT. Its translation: CASSKQGVFSGNTIYF.

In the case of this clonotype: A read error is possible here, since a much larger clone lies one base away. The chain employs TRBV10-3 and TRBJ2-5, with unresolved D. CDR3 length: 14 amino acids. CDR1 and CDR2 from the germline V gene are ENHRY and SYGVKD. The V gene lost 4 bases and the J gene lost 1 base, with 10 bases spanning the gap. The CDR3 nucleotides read TGTGCCATCAGTGCAAAGAGTTCCCAAGAGACCCAGTACTTC. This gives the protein CAISAKSSQETQYF.

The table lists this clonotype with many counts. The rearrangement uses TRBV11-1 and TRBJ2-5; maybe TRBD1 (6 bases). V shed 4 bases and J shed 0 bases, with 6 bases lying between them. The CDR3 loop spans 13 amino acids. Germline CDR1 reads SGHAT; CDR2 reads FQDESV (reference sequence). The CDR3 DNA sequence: TGTGCCAGCAGCTACAGGGACCAAGAGACCCAGTACTTC. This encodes CASSYRDQETQYF.

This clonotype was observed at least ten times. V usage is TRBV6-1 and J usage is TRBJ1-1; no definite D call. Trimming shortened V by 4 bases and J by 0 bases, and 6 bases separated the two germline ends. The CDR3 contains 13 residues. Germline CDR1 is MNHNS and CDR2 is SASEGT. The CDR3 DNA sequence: TGTGCCAGCAGTGCCAGTATGAACACTGAAGCTTTCTTT. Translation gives CASSASMNTEAFF.

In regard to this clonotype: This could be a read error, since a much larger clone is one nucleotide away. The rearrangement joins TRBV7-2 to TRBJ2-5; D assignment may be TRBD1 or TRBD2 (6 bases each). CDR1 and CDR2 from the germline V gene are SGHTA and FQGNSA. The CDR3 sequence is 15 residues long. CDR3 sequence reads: CASSLISGAGETRYF. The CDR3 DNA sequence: TGTGCCAGCAGCTTGATTTCGGGGGCCGGAGAGACCCGGTACTTC.

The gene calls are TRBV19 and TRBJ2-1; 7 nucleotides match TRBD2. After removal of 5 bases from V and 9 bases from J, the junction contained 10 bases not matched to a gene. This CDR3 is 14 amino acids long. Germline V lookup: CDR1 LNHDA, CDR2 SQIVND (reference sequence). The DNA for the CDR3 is TGTGCCAGTAGTTCTGCGGGAGAAAGCACTGAGCAGTTCTTC. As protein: CASSSAGESTEQFF.

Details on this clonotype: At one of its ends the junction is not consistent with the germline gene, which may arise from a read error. CDR3: CASGLTGQVGSRGYTF. Written as DNA, the CDR3 is TGTGCCAGCGGTTTGACGGGACAGGTCGGGTCGCGGGGCTACACCTTC. V usage is TRBV28 and J usage is TRBJ1-2, with 8 bases matching TRBD1. Germline CDR1 reads MDHEN; CDR2 reads SYDVKM. The CDR3 loop spans 16 amino acids.

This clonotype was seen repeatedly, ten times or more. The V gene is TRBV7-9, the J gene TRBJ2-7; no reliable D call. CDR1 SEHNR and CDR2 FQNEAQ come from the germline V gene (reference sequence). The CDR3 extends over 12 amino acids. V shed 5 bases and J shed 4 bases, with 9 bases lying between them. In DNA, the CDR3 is TGTGCCAGCAGCAGGTCGGGTTACGAGCAGTACTTC. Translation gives CASSRSGYEQYF.

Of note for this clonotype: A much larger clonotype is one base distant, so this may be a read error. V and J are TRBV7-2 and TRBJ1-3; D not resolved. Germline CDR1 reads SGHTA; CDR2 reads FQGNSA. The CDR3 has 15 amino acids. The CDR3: CAGSLAGMTGNTIYF. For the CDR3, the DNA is TGTGCCGGCAGCTTAGCCGGGATGACTGGAAACACCATATATTTT.

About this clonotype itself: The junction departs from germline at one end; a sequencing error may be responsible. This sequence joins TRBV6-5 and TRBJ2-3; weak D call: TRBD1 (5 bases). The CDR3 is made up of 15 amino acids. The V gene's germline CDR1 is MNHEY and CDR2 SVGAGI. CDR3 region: CASSYRDSETDTQYF. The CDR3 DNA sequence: TGTGCCAGTAGTTACCGCGACAGTGAGACAGATACGCAGTATTTT.

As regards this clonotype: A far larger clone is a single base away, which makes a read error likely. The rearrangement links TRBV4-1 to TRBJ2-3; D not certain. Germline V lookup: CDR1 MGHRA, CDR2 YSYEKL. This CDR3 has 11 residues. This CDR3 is CTSSQGDTQYF. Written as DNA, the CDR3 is TGCACCAGCAGCCAAGGAGATACGCAGTATTTT.

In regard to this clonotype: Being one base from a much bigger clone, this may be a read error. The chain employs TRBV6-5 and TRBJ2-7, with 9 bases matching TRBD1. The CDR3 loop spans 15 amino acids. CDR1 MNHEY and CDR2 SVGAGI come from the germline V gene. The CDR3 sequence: CAISYYPTGGYEQYF. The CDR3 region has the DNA TGTGCCATCAGTTACTACCCGACAGGGGGTTACGAGCAGTACTTC.

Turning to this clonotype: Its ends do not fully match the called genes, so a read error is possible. For the CDR3, the DNA is TGCGCCAGCAGCTTGGCGTTACTAGCGGGAAATGAGAAGTTCTTC. Protein sequence: CASSLALLAGNEKFF. This chain uses TRBV5-1 with TRBJ2-1; 10 bases are shared with TRBD2. CDR1 is SGHRS and CDR2 is YFSETQ in the germline V gene. There are 15 residues in the CDR3.

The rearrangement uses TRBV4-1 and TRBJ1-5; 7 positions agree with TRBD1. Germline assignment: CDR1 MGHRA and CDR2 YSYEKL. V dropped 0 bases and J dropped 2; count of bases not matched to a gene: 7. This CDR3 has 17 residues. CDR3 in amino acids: CASSQDLTGSGNQPQHF. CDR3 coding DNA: TGCGCCAGCAGCCAAGACCTGACAGGGAGTGGCAATCAGCCCCAGCATTTT.

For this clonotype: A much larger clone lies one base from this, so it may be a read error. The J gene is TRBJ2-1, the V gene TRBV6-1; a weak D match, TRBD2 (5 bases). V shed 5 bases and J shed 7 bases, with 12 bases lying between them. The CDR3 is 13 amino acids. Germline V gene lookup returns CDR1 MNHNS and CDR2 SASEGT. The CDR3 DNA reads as TGTGCCAGCAGTTTAGCGCTCGTAAATGAGCAGTTCTTC. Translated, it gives CASSLALVNEQFF.

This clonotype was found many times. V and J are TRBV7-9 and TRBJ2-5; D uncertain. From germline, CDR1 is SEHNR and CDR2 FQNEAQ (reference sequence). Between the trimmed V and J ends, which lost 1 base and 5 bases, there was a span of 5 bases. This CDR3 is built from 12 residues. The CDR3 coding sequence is TGTGCCAGCAGCTTAGGGGCGGAGACCCAGTACTTC. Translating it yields CASSLGAETQYF.

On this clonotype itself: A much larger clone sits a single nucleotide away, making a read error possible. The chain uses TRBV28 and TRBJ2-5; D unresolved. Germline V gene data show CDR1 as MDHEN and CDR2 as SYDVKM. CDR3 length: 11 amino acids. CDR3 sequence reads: CASSLLETKYF. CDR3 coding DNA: TGTGCCAGCAGTTTACTAGAGACCAAGTACTTC. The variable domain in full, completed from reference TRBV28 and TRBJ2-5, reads DVKVTQSSRYLVKRTGEKVFLECVQDMDHENMFWYRQDPGLGLRLIYFSYDVKMKEKGDIPEGYSVSREKKERFSLILESASTNQTSMYLCASSLLETKYFGPGTRLLVL.

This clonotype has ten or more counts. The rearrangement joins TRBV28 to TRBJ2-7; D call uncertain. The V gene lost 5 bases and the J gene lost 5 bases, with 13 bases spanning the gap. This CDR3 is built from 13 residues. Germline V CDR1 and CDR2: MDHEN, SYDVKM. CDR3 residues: CASSAGPINEQYF. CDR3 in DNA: TGTGCCAGCAGTGCCGGGCCGATCAACGAGCAGTACTTC.

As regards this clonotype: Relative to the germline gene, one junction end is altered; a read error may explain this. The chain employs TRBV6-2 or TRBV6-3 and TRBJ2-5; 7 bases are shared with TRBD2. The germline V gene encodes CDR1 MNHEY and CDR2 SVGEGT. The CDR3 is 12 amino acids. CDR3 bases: TGTGCCCGCAGTACCCAAAGCGGGACCCAGTCCTTC. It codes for CARSTQSGTQSF.

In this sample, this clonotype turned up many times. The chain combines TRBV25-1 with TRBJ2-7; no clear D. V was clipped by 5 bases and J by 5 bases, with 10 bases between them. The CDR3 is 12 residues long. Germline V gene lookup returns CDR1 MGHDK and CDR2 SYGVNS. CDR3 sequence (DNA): TGTGCCAGCAGTACCAGTGGAGACGAGCAGTACTTC. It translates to CASSTSGDEQYF.

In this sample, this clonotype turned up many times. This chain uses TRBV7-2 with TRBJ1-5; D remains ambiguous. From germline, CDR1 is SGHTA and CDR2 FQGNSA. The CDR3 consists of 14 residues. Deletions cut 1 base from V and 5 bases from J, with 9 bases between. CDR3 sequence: CASSLEVSDQPQHF. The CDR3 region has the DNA TGTGCCAGCAGCTTAGAGGTCAGCGATCAGCCCCAGCATTTT.

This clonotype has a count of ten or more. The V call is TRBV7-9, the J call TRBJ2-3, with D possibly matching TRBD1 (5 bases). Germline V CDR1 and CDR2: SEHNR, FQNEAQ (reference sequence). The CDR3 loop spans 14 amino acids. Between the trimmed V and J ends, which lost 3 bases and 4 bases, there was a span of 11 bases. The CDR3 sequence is CASSLGLDPDTQYF. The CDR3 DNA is TGTGCCAGCAGCTTGGGGCTGGACCCAGATACGCAGTATTTT.

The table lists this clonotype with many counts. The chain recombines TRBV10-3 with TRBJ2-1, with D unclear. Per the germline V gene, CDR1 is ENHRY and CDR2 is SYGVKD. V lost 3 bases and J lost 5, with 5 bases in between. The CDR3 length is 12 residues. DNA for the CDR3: TGTGCCATCAGTGAAGTGAACAATGAGCAGTTCTTC. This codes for CAISEVNNEQFF.

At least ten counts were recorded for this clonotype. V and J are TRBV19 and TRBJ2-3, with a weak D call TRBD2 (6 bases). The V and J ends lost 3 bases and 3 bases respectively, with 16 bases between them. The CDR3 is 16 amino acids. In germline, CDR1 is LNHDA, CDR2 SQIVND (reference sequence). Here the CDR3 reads CASSIVGGIGTDTQYF. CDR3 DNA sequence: TGTGCCAGTAGTATTGTGGGCGGGATTGGGACAGATACGCAGTATTTT.

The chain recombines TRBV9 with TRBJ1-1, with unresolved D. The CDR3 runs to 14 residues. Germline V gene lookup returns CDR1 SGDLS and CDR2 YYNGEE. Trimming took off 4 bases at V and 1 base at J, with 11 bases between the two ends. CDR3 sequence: CASSLRTENTEAFF. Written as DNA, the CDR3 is TGTGCCAGCAGCCTCCGGACGGAGAACACTGAAGCTTTCTTT.